This TCR beta chain is from a study of shared clonotypes between healthy human individuals (TCRdb year 2020). Broadly, across the study: A few men and a couple of women, aged 18 to 49 years, made up the cohort. To estimate repertoire size and how much clonotype sharing occurs between individuals, the study deeply sequenced the blood TCR repertoires of 5 or 6 healthy adults. Leukapheresis yielded between about 0.9 and 8.9 billion PBMCs per donor. For each donor, CD4 naive and CD4 memory were each given three plates, CD8 naive was given two plates, and CD8 memory was given one plate. To increase sequencing depth and limit assay-specific biases, different laboratories used diverse techniques to prepare libraries and sequence TCR repertoires. On the study overall, not on this receptor specifically: Sampling was restricted to blood, and TCR repertoires in tissues likely differ from the TCR repertoires found in blood. Because the study included a small number of donors, the genetic and exposure-history diversity represented was limited. Rarefaction of sorted-subset datasets indicated incomplete sequencing despite the large sequencing depth. Pairwise subsampling led to the expectation that sequencing depth would affect the degree of clonotype sharing among donors. Naive subsets generally had larger estimated clonotype richness than memory subsets. When several donors were compared, the shared fraction of clonotypes was about 5% for naive CD4, roughly 3.3% for naive CD8, more than 2% for memory CD4, and about 0.36% for memory CD8. Compared with non-shared clonotypes, clonotypes shared by all four sorted-subset donors had higher generation probabilities.

Taken from cysteine to phenylalanine, the CDR3 has 15 residues. Only the CDR3 DNA stays, 45 bases, in frame from base 1. The germline V gene (reference sequence) sets CDR1 to SGHNT and CDR2 to YYREEE. V gives up 0 bases and J gives up 1 base, and the segment between their germline ends measures 7 bases. The donors were healthy, HIV-negative adults with no recently reported acute infections or vaccinations. All donors were Caucasian adults living in Nashville, Tennessee, USA. CD4+ T cells were enriched through magnetic negative selection, after which naive cells were positively selected on CD45RA and the remaining negative fraction served as the memory subset. After blood collection by leukapheresis, PBMCs were isolated using Ficoll-Histopaque density gradient centrifugation and then cryopreserved in the vapor phase of liquid nitrogen. Analytical flow cytometry was used to check the purity and quantity of every magnetically sorted T cell population. Genomic DNA was isolated from every sorted fraction and measured by UV absorbance on a Nanodrop 2000c.

Details on this clone: The target of this receptor is not known. Nothing much larger sits one base from this clone, and base qualities are not available. Distinct nucleotide sequences in the sample also encode this CDR3.

Using the deep immunoSEQ assay, multiplex PCR amplified TCR CDR3 regions from genomic DNA. Genomic DNA extracted from each cell subset was distributed evenly over all wells of several immunoSEQ 96-well plates, and each plate served as one replicate. Each replicate PCR for sorted subsets received around 0.2 ug genomic DNA, equal to roughly 29,000 T cell genomes. The purified libraries were quantified using a Qubit 3.0 fluorometer, sized with a Bioanalyzer 2100, and then quantified again using the KAPA Library Quantification kit. Every immunoSEQ 96-well plate was sequenced on a separate single-read 150-cycle Illumina NextSeq 550 flow cell. For the original study's pipeline: Because only junctional sequences without quality scores were contained in the immunoSEQ output, filtering matching that applied to full-length reads could not be performed. To assign V/J genes and CDR3, sequences were annotated using PyIR, a Python wrapper for IgBLAST v1.9, with IMGT germline references. Reads were removed for weak V/J assignments (E-value above 1e-6), missing CDR3, stop codons, out-of-frame junctions, or ambiguous translated residues. V3J clonotypes were defined as sequences sharing an identical inferred V gene, J gene, and CDR3 amino acid sequence. Percentage overlap between repertoires was calculated by dividing the number of shared unique clonotypes by the size of the smaller repertoire. RTK rarefaction, the Chao1 estimator, and Recon v2.1 estimates of unobserved clonotypes were used to assess repertoire richness. For all TCRbeta clonotypes obtained by the gDNA method from a few donors, generation probabilities were computed with OLGA. TCRdb obtained this table from immuneACCESS and retained in-frame rearrangements with V and J assigned. These tables miss some clones; where compared with another copy, unresolved V genes account for less than half of the shortfall, and the remainder is unexplained. The DNA was the basis for D and trimming; V, J and clone size are from that table. The sample table contains millions of clones; only one count was recorded for approximately 95% of them. The leading ten clones occupy under 0.45% of the sample.

The clonotype originates from a man aged 18 to 29 in good health. Some clones in this sample may be carry-over from other donors' samples. The chain uses TRBV5-4 and TRBJ2-2; D gene: possibly TRBD2, on 5 matching bases. The sample taken for sequencing was naive CD4+ T cells from PBMCs. Reading the label with the study, this specimen's cell subset or site is: CD45RA+ positively selected. The DNA sequence is as follows: TGTGCCAGCAGCTTGGGCGGGCTGAACACCGGGGAGCTGTTTTTT. Its amino acids are CASSLGGLNTGELFF.